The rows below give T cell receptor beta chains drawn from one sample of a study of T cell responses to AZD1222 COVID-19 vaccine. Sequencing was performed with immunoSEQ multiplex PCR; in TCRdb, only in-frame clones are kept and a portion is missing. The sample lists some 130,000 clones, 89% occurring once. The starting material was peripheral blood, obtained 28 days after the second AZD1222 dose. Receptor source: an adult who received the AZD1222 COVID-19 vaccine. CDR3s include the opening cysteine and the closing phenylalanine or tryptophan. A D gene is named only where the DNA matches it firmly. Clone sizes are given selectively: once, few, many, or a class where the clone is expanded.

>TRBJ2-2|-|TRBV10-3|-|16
CAISESSGGNTGELFF
TGTGCCATCAGTGAGTCCAGCGGAGGAAACACCGGGGAGCTGTTTTTT
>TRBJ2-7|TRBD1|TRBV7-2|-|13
CASSLDRGYEQYF
TGTGCCAGCAGCTTAGACAGGGGGTACGAGCAGTACTTC
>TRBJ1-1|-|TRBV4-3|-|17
CASSQDRGGTVNTEAFF
TGCGCCAGCAGCCAAGATAGGGGGGGAACAGTTAACACTGAAGCTTTCTTT
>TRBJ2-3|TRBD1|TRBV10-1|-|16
CASSEQGASGTDTQYF
TGCGCCAGCAGTGAACAGGGGGCGAGTGGAACAGATACGCAGTATTTT
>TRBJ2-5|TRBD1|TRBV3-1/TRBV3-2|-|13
CASSPTGQETQYF
TGTGCCAGCAGCCCGACAGGGCAAGAGACCCAGTACTTC
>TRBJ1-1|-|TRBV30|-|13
CAWKEALNTEAFF
TGTGCCTGGAAGGAGGCCCTGAACACTGAAGCTTTCTTT
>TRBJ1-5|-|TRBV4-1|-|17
CASSQEGWFSGNQPQHF
TGCGCCAGCAGCCAAGAAGGGTGGTTTTCTGGCAATCAGCCCCAGCATTTT
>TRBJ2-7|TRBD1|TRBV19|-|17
CASGTNPGQGRFHEQYF
TGTGCCAGTGGAACCAATCCGGGACAGGGGAGATTCCACGAGCAGTACTTC
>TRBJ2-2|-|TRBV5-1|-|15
CASSLAGLPSGELFF
TGCGCCAGCAGCTTGGCCGGTCTACCTTCCGGGGAGCTGTTTTTT
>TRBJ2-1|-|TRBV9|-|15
CASSVANGVVDEQFF
TGTGCCAGCAGCGTAGCGAACGGGGTGGTAGATGAGCAGTTCTTC
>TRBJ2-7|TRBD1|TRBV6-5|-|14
CASSYGGQGYEQYF
TGTGCCAGCAGTTACGGGGGACAGGGCTACGAGCAGTACTTC
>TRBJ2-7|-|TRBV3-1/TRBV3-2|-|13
CASSLGPFYEQYF
TGTGCCAGCAGCCTGGGACCGTTTTACGAGCAGTACTTC
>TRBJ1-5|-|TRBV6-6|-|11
CASSLDQPQHF
TGTGCCAGCAGTTTGGATCAGCCCCAGCATTTT
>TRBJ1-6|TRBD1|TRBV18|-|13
CATGTGVNSPLHF
TGTGCCACCGGGACAGGAGTGAATTCACCCCTCCACTTT
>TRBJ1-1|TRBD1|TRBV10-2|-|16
CASSEPYRGMNTEAFF
TGCGCCAGCAGTGAGCCGTACAGGGGGATGAACACTGAAGCTTTCTTT
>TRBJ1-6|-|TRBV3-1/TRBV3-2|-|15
CASSQDFLNNSPLHF
TGTGCCAGCAGCCAAGATTTCCTAAATAATTCACCCCTCCACTTT
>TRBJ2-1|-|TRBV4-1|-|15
CASSLRGDSYNEQFF
TGCGCCAGCAGCCTAAGGGGGGATTCCTACAATGAGCAGTTCTTC
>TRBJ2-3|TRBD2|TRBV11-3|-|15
CASSLGLAGGDTQYF
TGTGCCAGCAGCTTAGGCCTAGCGGGGGGGGATACGCAGTATTTT
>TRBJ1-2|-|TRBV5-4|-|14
CASSLKDNNYGYTF
TGTGCCAGCAGCTTGAAGGACAACAACTATGGCTACACCTTC
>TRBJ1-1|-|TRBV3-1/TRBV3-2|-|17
CASSPRLLRGVNTEAFF
TGTGCCAGCAGCCCCCGGTTGTTAAGGGGGGTCAACACTGAAGCTTTCTTT
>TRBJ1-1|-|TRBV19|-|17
CASSIRSRQTGNTEAFF
TGTGCCAGTAGTATTCGCTCTCGACAGACAGGGAACACTGAAGCTTTCTTT
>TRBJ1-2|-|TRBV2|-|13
CASSGDGLYGYTF
TGTGCCAGCAGTGGAGATGGACTCTATGGCTACACCTTC
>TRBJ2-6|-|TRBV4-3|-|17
CASSQEGLRSGANVLTF
TGCGCCAGCAGCCAAGAGGGCCTTCGCTCTGGGGCCAACGTCCTGACTTTC
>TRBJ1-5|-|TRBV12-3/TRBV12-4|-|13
CASSFVEGGPQHF
TGTGCCAGCAGTTTTGTGGAGGGAGGGCCCCAGCATTTT
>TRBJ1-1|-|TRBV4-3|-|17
CASSQDMGQYMNTEAFF
TGCGCCAGCAGCCAAGATATGGGACAATACATGAACACTGAAGCTTTCTTT
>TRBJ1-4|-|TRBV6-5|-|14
CASSYSHSMEKLFF
TGTGCCAGCAGTTACTCCCACAGTATGGAAAAACTGTTTTTT
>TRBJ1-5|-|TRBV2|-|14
CASSVGTRGGPQHF
TGTGCCAGCAGTGTCGGGACTCGCGGGGGGCCCCAGCATTTT
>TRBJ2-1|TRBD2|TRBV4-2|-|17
CASSLTTSVSSYNEQFF
TGTGCCAGCAGCCTAACGACTAGCGTGAGCTCCTACAATGAGCAGTTCTTC
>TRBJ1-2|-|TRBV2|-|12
CASKEDSPGYTF
TGTGCCAGCAAGGAGGACAGCCCTGGCTACACCTTC
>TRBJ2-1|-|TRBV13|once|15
CASSLYRGGQNEQFF
TGTGCCAGCAGCTTATACAGGGGGGGGCAAAATGAGCAGTTCTTC
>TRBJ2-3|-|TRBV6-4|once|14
CASSEQTSPDTQYF
TGTGCCAGCAGTGAGCAGACCTCGCCAGATACGCAGTATTTT
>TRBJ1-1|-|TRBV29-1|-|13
CSVGTGMNTEAFF
TGCAGCGTCGGTACAGGGATGAACACTGAAGCTTTCTTT
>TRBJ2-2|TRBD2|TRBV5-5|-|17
CASSLAASGTSGGELFF
TGTGCCAGCAGCTTGGCGGCTAGCGGGACGAGTGGCGGGGAGCTGTTTTTT
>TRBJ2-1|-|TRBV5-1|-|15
CASSLVPGSNNEQFF
TGCGCCAGCAGCTTGGTTCCGGGGTCCAACAATGAGCAGTTCTTC
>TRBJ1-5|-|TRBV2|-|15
CASSEQDGSNQPQHF
TGTGCCAGCAGTGAACAGGACGGTAGCAATCAGCCCCAGCATTTT
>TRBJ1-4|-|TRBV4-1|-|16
CASSHDIHATNEKLFF
TGCGCCAGCAGCCATGACATCCACGCAACTAATGAAAAACTGTTTTTT
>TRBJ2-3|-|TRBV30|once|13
CAWRGLDTDTQYF
TGTGCCTGGAGAGGACTCGACACAGATACGCAGTATTTT
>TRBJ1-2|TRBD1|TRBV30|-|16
CAWSGTGGVDYYGYTF
TGTGCCTGGAGTGGTACAGGGGGGGTTGATTACTATGGCTACACCTTC
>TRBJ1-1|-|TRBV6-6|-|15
CASSFSGGQSPEAFF
TGTGCCAGCAGTTTTTCCGGCGGACAGTCTCCTGAAGCTTTCTTT
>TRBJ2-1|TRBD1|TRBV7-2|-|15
CASSFGQGTSNEQFF
TGTGCCAGCAGTTTCGGACAGGGGACCTCCAATGAGCAGTTCTTC
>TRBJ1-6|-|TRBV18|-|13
CASSLGTNSPLHF
TGTGCCAGCTCACTCGGCACAAATTCACCCCTCCACTTT
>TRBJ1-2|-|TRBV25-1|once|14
CASSEYQGSYGYTF
TGTGCCAGCAGTGAATATCAGGGTAGCTATGGCTACACCTTC
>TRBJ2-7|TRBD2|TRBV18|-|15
CASSPWASGSYEQYF
TGTGCCAGCTCACCCTGGGCTAGCGGGAGTTACGAGCAGTACTTC
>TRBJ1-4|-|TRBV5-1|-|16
CASSPGSQATNEKLFF
TGCGCCAGCAGCCCCGGAAGTCAAGCAACTAATGAAAAACTGTTTTTT
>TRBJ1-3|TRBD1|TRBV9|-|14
CASSADRGGNTIYF
TGTGCCAGCAGCGCCGACAGGGGGGGAAACACCATATATTTT
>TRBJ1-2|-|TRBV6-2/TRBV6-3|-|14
CASSYGQSHYGYTF
TGTGCCAGCAGTTACGGACAGTCACACTATGGCTACACCTTC